A single sample gave rise to the 12 T cell receptor beta chains below, sequenced in a study of blood T cell repertoires in COVID-19. Only in-frame clones appear in the TCRdb table, and some are missing; sequencing was by immunoSEQ multiplex PCR. The table shows 70,000 to 90,000 clones, with about four fifths occurring only once. Sequenced material: peripheral blood. The receptors derive from a woman aged 55-70 years with acute or convalescent COVID-19.

This rearrangement joins TRBV19 to TRBJ1-3; the D is unclear. CDR3 length: 14 residues. The V gene's germline CDR1 is LNHDA and CDR2 SQIVND (reference sequence). Between the trimmed V and J ends, which lost 5 bases and 0 bases, there was a span of 8 bases. CDR3 in amino acids: CASSAALSGNTIYF. CDR3 in DNA: TGTGCCAGTAGTGCAGCGCTCTCTGGAAACACCATATATTTT.

This chain joins TRBV6-6 and TRBJ1-4, with D perhaps matching TRBD1 (6 bases). Germline CDR1 reads MNHNY; CDR2 reads SVGAGI (reference sequence). The CDR3 is made up of 16 amino acids. Between the trimmed V and J ends, which lost 3 bases and 3 bases, there was a span of 14 bases. The CDR3: CASSYASGGPNEKLFF. CDR3 in DNA: TGTGCCAGCAGTTATGCGAGCGGGGGCCCTAATGAAAAACTGTTTTTT.

This sequence joins TRBV9 and TRBJ2-1; TRBD2 matches 11 bases. The CDR3 spans 16 residues. With V trimmed by 4 bases and J by 0 bases, 3 bases remained unmatched. Germline loops: CDR1 SGDLS, CDR2 YYNGEE. In DNA, the CDR3 is TGTGCCAGCAGCCCTAGCGGGGGGTCCTCCTACAATGAGCAGTTCTTC. Protein sequence: CASSPSGGSSYNEQFF.

V gene TRBV28 combines with J gene TRBJ2-1, with TRBD1 as a possible D gene (6 bases). Looked up from germline, CDR1 is MDHEN and CDR2 is SYDVKM. The CDR3 is 12 amino acids. V lost 5 bases and J 9 bases, leaving 11 bases between the germline ends. CDR3 nucleotide sequence: TGTGCCAGCAGTGACAGGTTCGGTGAGCAGTTCTTC. Protein product: CASSDRFGEQFF.

The V gene is TRBV6-5, the J gene TRBJ2-3; 7 nucleotides agree with TRBD1. With 6 bases clipped from V and 2 bases from J, the junction kept 8 bases outside the gene matches. Germline V lookup: CDR1 MNHEY, CDR2 SVGAGI. The CDR3 loop spans 15 amino acids. The CDR3 coding sequence is TGTGCCAGCAGCGCTGTCGGGACAGCCACAGATACGCAGTATTTT. Translated: CASSAVGTATDTQYF.

CDR3 loop: CASSDISNQPQHF. Written as DNA, the CDR3 is TGTGCCAGCAGTGATATAAGCAATCAGCCCCAGCATTTT. The V gene is TRBV6-1, the J gene TRBJ1-5; no definite D call. The CDR3 is made up of 13 amino acids. Trimming removed 3 bases from V and 1 base from J, with 4 bases in between. Germline V CDR1 and CDR2: MNHNS, SASEGT.

The chain is built from TRBV19 and TRBJ1-1; 7 positions agree with TRBD1. The length of the CDR3 is 16 residues. V lost 6 bases, J lost 1 base, and 11 bases stayed unmatched. Germline assignment: CDR1 LNHDA and CDR2 SQIVND (reference sequence). The CDR3 region has the DNA TGTGCCAGTAGGATAAGTACAGGGGATAAGAACACTGAAGCTTTCTTT. This translates into CASRISTGDKNTEAFF. The full variable domain, rest sourced from reference TRBV19 and TRBJ1-1, is DGGITQSPKYLFRKEGQNVTLSCEQNLNHDAMYWYRQDPGQGLRLIYYSQIVNDFQKGDIAEGYSVSREKKESFPLTVTSAQKNPTAFYLCASRISTGDKNTEAFFGQGTRLTVV.

V and J are TRBV25-1 and TRBJ1-6; unclear D gene. Germline values: CDR1 MGHDK, CDR2 SYGVNS. V lost 2 bases, J lost 3 bases, and 8 bases lay in between. The CDR3 is made up of 15 amino acids. CDR3 loop: CASSEGGGYNSPLHF. The CDR3 bases are TGTGCCAGCAGTGAAGGAGGAGGCTATAATTCACCCCTCCACTTT.

This clone was recorded many times. The rearrangement uses TRBV6-2 or TRBV6-3 and TRBJ1-1, with 7 bases fitting TRBD1. CDR1 MNHEY and CDR2 SVGEGT come from the germline V gene. V was clipped by 5 bases and J by 4 bases; unmatched bases: 4. The CDR3 runs 13 residues. The CDR3 DNA sequence: TGTGCCAGCAGTAACAGGGGTCCCACTGAAGCTTTCTTT. Translated, it gives CASSNRGPTEAFF.

The rearrangement links TRBV4-3 to TRBJ2-5; TRBD1 matches at 10 bases. Germline V gives CDR1 LGHNA, CDR2 YSLEER. The CDR3 has 15 residues. With V trimmed by 4 bases and J by 5 bases, 7 bases remained unmatched. The CDR3 DNA reads TGCGCCAGCAGCCTACGGACAGGGGGACGCGAGACCCAGTACTTC. Amino acid sequence: CASSLRTGGRETQYF.

V usage is TRBV7-2 and J usage is TRBJ2-5, with TRBD2 identical over 8 bases. CDR1 is SGHTA and CDR2 is FQGNSA in the germline V gene. The CDR3 runs to 15 residues. V was clipped by 1 base and J by 7 bases; unmatched bases: 8. The CDR3 sequence: CASSLVGGAKGTQYF. The DNA for the CDR3 is TGTGCCAGCAGCTTAGTCGGGGGGGCGAAAGGGACCCAGTACTTC.

The chain has TRBV6-5 and TRBJ1-1; D remains ambiguous. Trimming pared 2 bases from V and 1 base from J, leaving 11 bases between. This CDR3 comprises 15 residues. The germline CDR1 and CDR2 sequences are MNHEY and SVGAGI. Here the CDR3 reads CASSYLDGGNTEAFF. The DNA for the CDR3 is TGTGCCAGCAGTTACCTAGACGGAGGGAACACTGAAGCTTTCTTT.